The 6 T cell receptor beta chains below all came from one sample that was sequenced in a study of T cells in Graves' hyperthyroidism and ophthalmopathy. Authors of the study amplified TCR beta CDR3 regions from RNA transcripts. Initially, a first-round RT-PCR of the TCR CDR3 employed the HTBI primer set. MiXCR was run by TCRdb on the multiplex PCR reads, yielding one entry per CDR3 protein. The sample has 100,000 to 140,000 distinct CDR3 sequences; about a sixth are singletons. The sequenced material came from blood. The receptor source for this set is a woman between 50 and 59 years old with Graves' hyperthyroidism.

This clonotype was recorded a few times. The J gene is TRBJ2-2, the V gene TRBV29-1, with a possible D match to TRBD2 (5 bases). Looked up from germline, CDR1 is SQVTM and CDR2 is ANQGSEA. This CDR3 spans 13 amino acids. The germline V and J ends were trimmed by 5 bases and 3 bases, with 10 bases remaining between them. The CDR3 region is CSVLEGDTGELFF. As DNA, the CDR3 is TGCAGCGTTCTCGAGGGTGACACCGGGGAGCTGTTTTTT.

In this sample, this clonotype turned up many times. The genes are TRBV6-1 and TRBJ2-7; 13 bases fit TRBD2. Losses at the gene ends were 6 bases for V and 0 bases for J; bases not matched to a gene: 11. Germline V CDR1 and CDR2: MNHNS, SASEGT. This CDR3 comprises 18 residues. The CDR3 loop is CASSGTSGARANSYEQYF. DNA for the CDR3: TGTGCCAGCAGCGGGACTAGCGGGGCTCGAGCGAACTCCTACGAGCAGTACTTC.

This chain joins TRBV15 and TRBJ1-2; 7 nucleotides match TRBD1. The CDR3 covers 15 residues. Germline CDR1 and CDR2: LNHNV and YYDKDF (reference sequence). The V and J ends lost 2 bases and 3 bases, in that order; junction bases with no gene match: 6. This CDR3 reads CATSRTGQADYGYTF. The CDR3 DNA sequence: TGTGCCACCAGCAGAACTGGACAGGCAGACTATGGCTACACCTTC. Combining the CDR3 with reference TRBV15 and TRBJ1-2 gives the whole variable domain DAMVIQNPRYQVTQFGKPVTLSCSQTLNHNVMYWYQQKSSQAPKLLFHYYDKDFNNEADTPDNFQSRRPNTSFCFLDIRSPGLGDTAMYLCATSRTGQADYGYTFGSGTRLTVV.

Details on this clonotype: A much larger clone sits a single nucleotide away, making a read error possible. This chain links TRBV15 with TRBJ1-3; D is perhaps TRBD1 (6 bases). Germline CDR1 LNHNV, CDR2 YYDKDF (reference sequence). This CDR3 spans 15 amino acids. Trimming removed 8 bases at V and 0 bases at J, with 14 bases between. Here the CDR3 reads CATGGSSPSGNTIYF. The CDR3, as DNA: TGTGCCACCGGGGGCAGTAGCCCCTCTGGAAACACCATATATTTT.

This clonotype was observed at least ten times. The CDR3 region has the DNA TGTGCCAGCAGCCAGAGGCCCCAGCGGAATGAGCAGTTCTTC. It encodes CASSQRPQRNEQFF. This chain joins TRBV14 and TRBJ2-1, with D perhaps TRBD2 (5 bases). The germline CDR1 and CDR2 sequences are SGHDN and FVKESK. Trimming shortened V by 3 bases and J by 7 bases, and 13 bases separated the two germline ends. The CDR3 length is 14 residues. The entire variable domain, with the rest obtained from reference TRBV14 and TRBJ2-1, is as follows: EAGVTQFPSHSVIEKGQTVTLRCDPISGHDNLYWYRRVMGKEIKFLLHFVKESKQDESGMPNNRFLAERTGGTYSTLKVQPAELEDSGVYFCASSQRPQRNEQFFGPGTRLTVL.

This clonotype was observed many times. The chain employs TRBV28 and TRBJ2-3; 12 bases fit TRBD1. The J segment lost 4 bases and the V segment lost 6 bases, leaving 2 bases of the junction unmatched. Germline assignment: CDR1 MDHEN and CDR2 SYDVKM. The CDR3 is 14 amino acids. DNA of the CDR3: TGTGCCAGCAGGGGACAGGGGGCGGCAGATACGCAGTATTTT. Amino acid sequence: CASRGQGAADTQYF.